Below are 5 T cell receptor beta chains sequenced from a single sample in a study of T cell responses to AZD1222 COVID-19 vaccine. The repertoire was sequenced with immunoSEQ multiplex PCR; TCRdb's copy has only in-frame clones and lacks some. The sample records more than 80,000 clones, around 87% being singletons. The material was peripheral blood, obtained 28 days after the second AZD1222 dose. Receptors were obtained from an adult who received the AZD1222 COVID-19 vaccine.

The DNA for the CDR3 is TGCGCCAGCAGTGAGTCCTCTAACTATGGCTACACCTTC. Translated: CASSESSNYGYTF. The chain combines TRBV10-2 with TRBJ1-2, with D unresolved. The germline V gene encodes CDR1 WSHSY and CDR2 SAAADI. The CDR3 has 13 amino acids. V lost 0 bases and J lost 0, with 2 bases in between.

The rearrangement joins TRBV5-1 to TRBJ2-5, with 8 bases identical to TRBD1. This CDR3 contains 14 residues. Germline V gene sequence: CDR1 SGHRS, CDR2 YFSETQ. V lost 4 bases to trimming and J lost 2 bases; unmatched junction nucleotides: 4. CDR3 sequence reads: CASSIGQGQETQYF. In nucleotides, the CDR3 is TGCGCCAGCAGCATAGGACAGGGTCAAGAGACCCAGTACTTC.

This clone was recorded a few times. The chain joins TRBV6-5 to TRBJ1-1; 11 bases agree with TRBD1. The V and J ends lost 5 bases and 6 bases, in that order; junction bases with no gene match: 8. CDR1 and CDR2 from the germline V gene are MNHEY and SVGAGI. The CDR3 is 15 residues long. Here the CDR3 reads CASSILGQGGSEAFF. DNA for the CDR3: TGTGCCAGCAGTATCCTGGGACAGGGGGGATCTGAAGCTTTCTTT.

This chain connects TRBV30 to TRBJ1-3; D unclear. The CDR3 covers 11 residues. Per the germline V gene, CDR1 is GTSNPN and CDR2 is SVGIG (reference sequence). V was pared by 8 bases and J by 5 bases, with 10 bases between. The CDR3 DNA reads TGTGCCCGAGTGGGGAGAAACACCATATATTTT. It codes for CARVGRNTIYF. Supplemented by reference TRBV30 and TRBJ1-3, the full variable domain reads SQTIHQWPATLVQPVGSPLSLECTVEGTSNPNLYWYRQAAGRGLQLLFYSVGIGQISSEVPQNLSASRPQDRQFILSSKKLLLSDSGFYLCARVGRNTIYFGEGSWLTVV.

This clone was seen a handful of times. The V and J genes are TRBV5-6 and TRBJ2-7, with 7 positions matching TRBD2. CDR1 and CDR2 (germline): SGHDT, YYEEEE. Trimming at V came to 5 bases and at J to 6 bases, leaving 14 bases not matched to a gene. The CDR3 has 15 amino acids. CDR3 in amino acids: CASRVLAVPSREQYF. Written as DNA, the CDR3 is TGTGCCAGCAGAGTTCTAGCGGTACCATCTCGCGAGCAGTACTTC.